This T cell receptor beta chain was obtained from a study of OX40 agonist ivuxolimab in advanced cancers. General study findings and limits: CD8+ T cells (on average) carried more expanded clones than CD4+ T cells.

With regard to this clone: Its antigen is unknown.

The method was immunoSEQ multiplex PCR; TCRdb's version includes in-frame clones alone and lacks a portion of them. The sample yields some 63,000 clones, 84% seen once. CDR1 MNHNS and CDR2 SASEGT come from the germline V gene. The CDR3 spans 13 residues. The V end was cut by 3 bases, the J end by 5 bases, with 10 bases between. The sequences come from CD4+ or CD8+ T cells sorted from blood, collected in a trial of the OX40 agonist ivuxolimab. The chain is built from TRBV6-1 and TRBJ2-5; D may match TRBD1 or TRBD2 (5 bases each). The clonotype comes from an adult with an advanced solid tumor such as melanoma, head and neck, liver or kidney cancer. The CDR3, as DNA: TGTGCCAGCAGTGACCCAGGGAGCGAGACCCAGTACTTC. Its protein product is CASSDPGSETQYF.